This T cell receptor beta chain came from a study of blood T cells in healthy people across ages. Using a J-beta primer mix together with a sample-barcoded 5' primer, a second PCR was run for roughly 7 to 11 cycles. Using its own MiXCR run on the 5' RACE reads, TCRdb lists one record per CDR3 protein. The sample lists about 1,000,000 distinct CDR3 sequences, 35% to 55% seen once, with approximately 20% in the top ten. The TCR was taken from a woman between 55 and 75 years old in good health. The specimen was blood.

The CDR3 protein is CASGPHFLGGTDEQFF. CDR3 bases: TGTGCTAGTGGTCCTCACTTCTTGGGAGGGACCGATGAGCAGTTCTTC. The rearrangement links TRBV12-5 to TRBJ2-1; TRBD2 matches at 7 bases. The J segment lost 8 bases and the V segment lost 5 bases, leaving 15 bases of the junction unmatched. The CDR3 loop spans 16 amino acids. Per the germline V gene, CDR1 is LGHNT and CDR2 is FRNRAP.